The rows below give T cell receptor beta chains drawn from one sample of a study of identical twins. TCRdb re-analysed the 5' RACE reads in MiXCR, keeping a single row per CDR3 protein. The data hold hundreds of thousands of distinct CDR3 sequences, with 8.6% observed a single time. In addition, the sample was reused for a study of yellow fever vaccine responses in identical twins.

Sequencing was carried out using PBMCs. The receptors stem from a woman aged 18-29 years in good health. Both conserved end residues are trimmed from each CDR3.

J gene: TRBJ2-5
V gene: TRBV9
CDR3 protein: ASSSTGVRETQY

J gene: TRBJ2-4
V gene: TRBV3-1
CDR3 protein: ASSQAGAKNIQY

J gene: TRBJ2-4
V gene: TRBV7-9
CDR3 protein: ASSLGAAGKNIQY

J gene: TRBJ2-1
V gene: TRBV10-3
CDR3 protein: AISLEGMWF

J gene: TRBJ2-2
V gene: TRBV7-6
CDR3 protein: ASSAHLGGEGSRELF

J gene: TRBJ2-5
V gene: TRBV11-2
CDR3 protein: ASSSRPGRQETQY

J gene: TRBJ2-5
V gene: TRBV9
CDR3 protein: ASSPNSMFQETQY

J gene: TRBJ1-2
V gene: TRBV7-9
CDR3 protein: ASSPSGTGYT

J gene: TRBJ2-5
V gene: TRBV5-1
CDR3 protein: ASSLGGATARAQY

J gene: TRBJ2-7
V gene: TRBV6-5
CDR3 protein: ASSYSVQGSAYEQY

J gene: TRBJ2-3
V gene: TRBV11-2
CDR3 protein: ASSLGLAGETVTDTQY

J gene: TRBJ2-5
V gene: TRBV4-2
CDR3 protein: ASSQELGARETQY

J gene: TRBJ2-2
V gene: TRBV30
CDR3 protein: AWSVFTGELF

J gene: TRBJ1-2
V gene: TRBV11-2
CDR3 protein: ASRANLDREDGYT

J gene: TRBJ2-1
V gene: TRBV20-1
CDR3 protein: SAIDNEQF

J gene: TRBJ2-2
V gene: TRBV12-3/TRBV12-4
CDR3 protein: ASSLLTLTGELF

J gene: TRBJ2-7
V gene: TRBV20-1
CDR3 protein: SARTMQPGQY

J gene: TRBJ1-5
V gene: TRBV12-3/TRBV12-4
CDR3 protein: ASSLARARQPQH

J gene: TRBJ2-2
V gene: TRBV7-9
CDR3 protein: ASSRGTTDTGELF

J gene: TRBJ2-7
V gene: TRBV7-9
CDR3 protein: ASSLAVSSRAYEQY

J gene: TRBJ2-1
V gene: TRBV24-1
CDR3 protein: ATSVGSGRAENEQF

J gene: TRBJ2-7
V gene: TRBV6-2/TRBV6-3
CDR3 protein: ASRWETTGGTYEQY

J gene: TRBJ1-5
V gene: TRBV12-3/TRBV12-4
CDR3 protein: ATRQGNQPQH

J gene: TRBJ2-1
V gene: TRBV29-1
CDR3 protein: SAGETGDPRVDEQF

J gene: TRBJ2-7
V gene: TRBV6-1
CDR3 protein: ASSITSGGYEQY

J gene: TRBJ2-7
V gene: TRBV10-1
CDR3 protein: ASSWDRDSYEQY

J gene: TRBJ2-7
V gene: TRBV20-1
CDR3 protein: SASRDTPIEQY

J gene: TRBJ2-1
V gene: TRBV10-3
CDR3 protein: AIRWDRRGDEQF

J gene: TRBJ2-2
V gene: TRBV15
CDR3 protein: ATSTSETGELF

J gene: TRBJ2-1
V gene: TRBV6-1
CDR3 protein: ASSGSGLAVNNEQF

J gene: TRBJ2-7
V gene: TRBV6-2/TRBV6-3
CDR3 protein: ASSYSILGLAGVSNEQY

J gene: TRBJ2-7
V gene: TRBV20-1
CDR3 protein: SARNRLPYEQY

J gene: TRBJ1-6
V gene: TRBV5-1
CDR3 protein: ASSTGDNSPLH

J gene: TRBJ1-5
V gene: TRBV7-9
CDR3 protein: ASSYDSSNQPQH

J gene: TRBJ1-4
V gene: TRBV6-5
CDR3 protein: ASSYFQGTATNEKLF

J gene: TRBJ2-3
V gene: TRBV7-2
CDR3 protein: ASSLLGPSTDTQY

J gene: TRBJ2-5
V gene: TRBV4-3
CDR3 protein: ASSQDRGRVGETQY

J gene: TRBJ2-7
V gene: TRBV29-1
CDR3 protein: SVEEGVGYEQY

J gene: TRBJ2-7
V gene: TRBV6-1
CDR3 protein: ASSPKGPYYEQY

J gene: TRBJ1-2
V gene: TRBV2
CDR3 protein: ASRGTNYGYT

J gene: TRBJ2-3
V gene: TRBV10-3
CDR3 protein: AISESGTGGRTDTQY

J gene: TRBJ2-1
V gene: TRBV29-1
CDR3 protein: SVGTSGGYNEQF

J gene: TRBJ2-7
V gene: TRBV7-2
CDR3 protein: ASTYEQY